This is a list of T cell receptor beta chains from one sample in a study of cytomegalovirus exposure and HLA in healthy donors. The table came from immunoSEQ multiplex PCR; TCRdb's copy has only in-frame clones and leaves some out. Of over 130,000 clones detected, 88% appear once; the ten largest clones hold around 0.5%. Sequencing was done on a sample of PBMCs. These receptors all stem from a woman between 40 and 50 years old in good health and CMV-seronegative. The CDR3 runs from the conserved cysteine through the conserved F or W. A D gene is named only where the DNA matches it firmly. Size is stated for part of the rows, as once, few or many counts, or as a class when the clone is expanded.

clone size	CDR3 length	V gene	J gene	D gene	CDR3 protein	CDR3 DNA
NA	18	TRBV4-1	TRBJ2-3	TRBD1	CASSHVPGQGVFTDTQYF	TGCGCCAGCAGCCACGTTCCTGGACAGGGGGTTTTCACAGATACGCAGTATTTT
once	14	TRBV7-9	TRBJ2-5	NA	CASSLARSAETQYF	TGTGCCAGCAGCTTAGCGAGGAGTGCCGAGACCCAGTACTTC
NA	16	TRBV7-8	TRBJ1-1	TRBD1	CASTGTGYRWDTEAFF	TGTGCCAGCACCGGGACAGGCTATCGGTGGGACACTGAAGCTTTCTTT
once	14	TRBV7-2	TRBJ1-6	NA	CASSPGSPNSPLHF	TGTGCCAGCAGCCCGGGGAGTCCTAACTCACCCCTCCACTTT
few	15	TRBV28	TRBJ1-4	NA	CASTGGGGLREKLFF	TGTGCCAGCACGGGTGGGGGAGGATTAAGGGAAAAACTGTTTTTT
NA	16	TRBV5-1	TRBJ2-2	NA	CASSLAPSQNTGELFF	TGCGCCAGCAGCTTGGCCCCTAGTCAAAACACCGGGGAGCTGTTTTTT
NA	18	TRBV11-2	TRBJ2-3	NA	CASSFTGRIGGSTDTQYF	TGTGCCAGCAGCTTTACGGGACGTATCGGGGGAAGCACAGATACGCAGTATTTT
NA	15	TRBV6-5	TRBJ2-5	NA	CASSRDRMGQETQYF	TGTGCCAGCAGTCGAGACAGGATGGGCCAAGAGACCCAGTACTTC
NA	13	TRBV27	TRBJ2-7	NA	CASSSSAGVEQYF	TGTGCCAGCAGTTCATCAGCCGGGGTCGAGCAGTACTTC
NA	14	TRBV5-1	TRBJ2-3	NA	CASSPSGATDTQYF	TGCGCCAGCAGCCCGTCGGGAGCCACAGATACGCAGTATTTT
NA	15	TRBV9	TRBJ2-7	TRBD2	CASSARLAGVNEQYF	TGTGCCAGCAGCGCTAGACTAGCGGGAGTCAACGAGCAGTACTTC
NA	19	TRBV10-2	TRBJ2-1	TRBD2	CAKQRGTSGRFSSYNEQFF	TGCGCCAAGCAGAGGGGGACTAGCGGGAGGTTCAGCTCCTACAATGAGCAGTTCTTC
NA	15	TRBV7-3	TRBJ2-3	TRBD2	CASSLLLAGTDTQYF	TGTGCCAGCAGCCTCCTGCTAGCGGGAACAGATACGCAGTATTTT
NA	13	TRBV21-1	TRBJ2-5	NA	CASSTYKPGTQYF	TGTGCCAGCAGCACCTACAAACCAGGGACCCAGTACTTC
few	12	TRBV28	TRBJ1-1	NA	CASSFRNTEAFF	TGTGCCAGCAGTTTTCGGAACACTGAAGCTTTCTTT
NA	16	TRBV6-5	TRBJ1-2	NA	CASSYSGTIHNYGYTF	TGTGCCAGCAGTTACTCCGGGACAATCCATAACTATGGCTACACCTTC
NA	13	TRBV7-6	TRBJ2-7	NA	CASSPGDGYEQYF	TGTGCCAGCAGCCCGGGAGATGGCTACGAGCAGTACTTC
NA	16	TRBV18	TRBJ1-1	NA	CASSPLPGRGNTEAFF	TGTGCCAGCTCACCACTCCCGGGGCGGGGGAACACTGAAGCTTTCTTT
NA	14	TRBV7-9	TRBJ1-4	TRBD1	CSSSSPGQGKKLFF	TGTTCCAGCAGCTCCCCGGGACAGGGGAAAAAACTGTTTTTT
NA	15	TRBV2	TRBJ2-3	NA	CASSPGHWSTDTQYF	TGTGCCAGCAGTCCGGGACACTGGAGCACAGATACGCAGTATTTT
NA	15	TRBV7-9	TRBJ2-7	TRBD2	CASSSLGAGGYEQYF	TGTGCCAGCAGCTCCCTAGGAGCGGGGGGATACGAGCAGTACTTC
NA	14	TRBV7-7	TRBJ2-1	TRBD2	CASSLASGTDEQFF	TGTGCTAGCAGCTTAGCTAGCGGGACGGATGAGCAGTTCTTC
NA	16	TRBV6-5	TRBJ2-7	TRBD2	CASSYHSGRAFYEQYF	TGTGCCAGCAGTTATCACAGCGGGAGGGCTTTCTACGAGCAGTACTTC
NA	16	TRBV7-9	TRBJ2-1	TRBD2	CASSSASGRSYNEQFF	TGTGCCAGCAGCTCGGCTAGCGGCCGCTCCTACAATGAGCAGTTCTTC
NA	14	TRBV29-1	TRBJ2-7	TRBD2	CSAGPGTKDYEQYF	TGCAGCGCTGGCCCCGGGACTAAGGATTACGAGCAGTACTTC
NA	14	TRBV30	TRBJ2-3	TRBD2	CAWSGSGGTDTQYF	TGTGCCTGGAGTGGTAGCGGGGGCACAGATACGCAGTATTTT
NA	15	TRBV5-5	TRBJ1-4	NA	CASSFGTTFNEKLFF	TGTGCCAGCAGCTTTGGAACTACGTTTAATGAAAAACTGTTTTTT